The 31 T cell receptor beta chains below were found in one sample sequenced in a study of blood T cell repertoires in COVID-19. Generated by immunoSEQ multiplex PCR, the TCRdb table keeps only in-frame clones and is missing some. The table records a few hundred thousand clones, about 85% of them present only once. The sample consisted of peripheral blood. Receptors originate from a woman in her late teens or twenties with acute or convalescent COVID-19.

The V gene is TRBV29-1, the J gene TRBJ1-5; D is unclear. CDR1 and CDR2 (germline): SQVTM, ANQGSEA. V gave up 5 bases and J gave up 6 bases, with 2 bases separating them. The CDR3 runs 9 residues. CDR3 sequence reads: CSVLQPQHF. CDR3 nucleotide sequence: TGCAGCGTTCTTCAGCCCCAGCATTTT.

The genes are TRBV6-6 and TRBJ2-5; D gene ambiguous. This CDR3 has 11 amino acids. The V end was cut by 5 bases, the J end by 5 bases, with 6 bases between. Germline values: CDR1 MNHNY, CDR2 SVGAGI (reference sequence). The CDR3 bases are TGTGCCAGCAGTCCCGGGGAGACCCAGTACTTC. It yields the protein CASSPGETQYF.

In this sample, this clone turned up a few times. The chain combines TRBV9 with TRBJ1-2; D perhaps matches TRBD1 (6 bases). The CDR3 has 13 residues. The V and J ends lost 0 bases and 3 bases respectively, with 6 bases between them. Germline V gene sequence: CDR1 SGDLS, CDR2 YYNGEE. For the CDR3, the DNA is TGTGCCAGCAGCGTAGAGGGGGACTATGGCTACACCTTC. Its translation: CASSVEGDYGYTF.

The J gene is TRBJ2-7, the V gene TRBV5-1; TRBD1 agrees at 7 bases. This CDR3 is built from 13 residues. With V trimmed by 0 bases and J by 7 bases, 4 bases remained unmatched. CDR1 is SGHRS, CDR2 YFSETQ, per germline. In DNA form, the CDR3 reads TGCGCCAGCAGCTTGGAACAGGGGCGGGAGCAGTACTTC. Translation: CASSLEQGREQYF. Filled out from reference TRBV5-1 and TRBJ2-7, the complete variable domain reads KAGVTQTPRYLIKTRGQQVTLSCSPISGHRSVSWYQQTPGQGLQFLFEYFSETQRNKGNFPGRFSGRQFSNSRSEMNVSTLELGDSALYLCASSLEQGREQYFGPGTRLTVT.

The V call is TRBV19, the J call TRBJ1-5; D unresolved. V dropped 1 base and J dropped 0 bases, with 7 bases sitting between them. Germline V gene lookup returns CDR1 LNHDA and CDR2 SQIVND (reference sequence). The CDR3 runs to 15 residues. The CDR3 DNA sequence: TGTGCCAGTAGTATAGTACTGTATAGCAATCAGCCCCAGCATTTT. It codes for CASSIVLYSNQPQHF.

The rearrangement joins TRBV7-9 to TRBJ1-2; no clear D. The V end was cut by 2 bases, the J end by 6 bases, with 13 bases between. The CDR3 extends over 14 amino acids. Per germline, CDR1 SEHNR and CDR2 FQNEAQ (reference sequence). The CDR3 spells CASSLLSPTDGYTF. The CDR3 nucleotides are TGTGCCAGCAGCTTATTGAGCCCCACGGATGGCTACACCTTC.

V is TRBV5-1 and J is TRBJ1-4, with D tentatively TRBD1 (6 bases). V was pared by 2 bases and J by 1 base, with 9 bases between. This CDR3 contains 15 residues. The germline V gene has CDR1 SGHRS and CDR2 YFSETQ. The CDR3 DNA reads TGCGCCAGCAGCTTCACGACAGGAACTAATGAAAAACTGTTTTTT. This gives the protein CASSFTTGTNEKLFF. Full variable domain (remainder filled in from reference TRBV5-1 and TRBJ1-4): KAGVTQTPRYLIKTRGQQVTLSCSPISGHRSVSWYQQTPGQGLQFLFEYFSETQRNKGNFPGRFSGRQFSNSRSEMNVSTLELGDSALYLCASSFTTGTNEKLFFGSGTQLSVL.

The CDR3 reads CASSFAGGDGYNEQFF. As DNA, the CDR3 is TGTGCCAGCAGTTTCGCCGGGGGGGACGGGTACAATGAGCAGTTCTTC. The chain is built from TRBV28 and TRBJ2-1; TRBD2 agrees at 8 bases. The CDR3 sequence is 16 residues long. Germline trimming cut 3 bases from V and 4 bases from J; bases unmatched to any gene: 8. Germline-derived CDR1 and CDR2 are MDHEN and SYDVKM.

This clone was detected only a few times. The chain is built from TRBV6-5 and TRBJ1-2; D is uncertain. This CDR3 spans 15 amino acids. Germline values: CDR1 MNHEY, CDR2 SVGAGI. V was pared by 4 bases and J by 4 bases, with 16 bases between. CDR3 coding DNA: TGTGCCAGCAGTTCCCTCCCGGGTGGACTCTATGGCTACACCTTC. Translating it yields CASSSLPGGLYGYTF.

This chain links TRBV5-5 with TRBJ2-7, with a weak D call TRBD2 (7 bases). The CDR3 has 15 residues. Germline loops: CDR1 SGHKS, CDR2 YYEKEE (reference sequence). The V end lost 2 bases, the J end lost 0 bases, and 12 bases lay between the germline ends. The DNA of the CDR3 is TGTGCCAGCAGCTTAGAGGGGGGGACCTCCTACGAGCAGTACTTC. Protein: CASSLEGGTSYEQYF.

The rearrangement joins TRBV30 to TRBJ1-3; no clear D. The CDR3 contains 13 residues. Germline V gene data show CDR1 as GTSNPN and CDR2 as SVGIG (reference sequence). V lost 0 bases and J lost 4, with 7 bases in between. This CDR3 is CAWSVFLGNTIYF. The CDR3 region has the DNA TGTGCCTGGAGTGTCTTCCTAGGAAACACCATATATTTT.

The chain is built from TRBV9 and TRBJ2-2; 8 nucleotides agree with TRBD2. This CDR3 is 14 amino acids long. With V trimmed by 4 bases and J by 7 bases, 6 bases remained unmatched. Germline V lookup: CDR1 SGDLS, CDR2 YYNGEE. CDR3 residues: CASSLGGANGELFF. The CDR3, as DNA: TGTGCCAGCAGCCTCGGGGGGGCGAACGGGGAGCTGTTTTTT.

The genes are TRBV18 and TRBJ2-2, with 7 positions matching TRBD1. Germline V lookup: CDR1 KGHSH, CDR2 LQKENI. Trimming removed 1 base from V and 4 bases from J; junction bases left unmatched: 6. The CDR3 is 16 amino acids. The CDR3 DNA sequence: TGTGCCAGCTCACCACAAACACAGGGGATCACCGGGGAGCTGTTTTTT. Its translation is CASSPQTQGITGELFF.

The chain has TRBV11-2 and TRBJ2-7, with D possibly TRBD2 on 6 matching bases. The CDR3 spans 14 residues. V was clipped by 3 bases and J by 4 bases, with 13 bases between them. From germline, CDR1 is SGHAT and CDR2 FQNNGV. The CDR3 coding sequence is TGTGCCAGCAGCTTTGGAGGGAGTAAGTACGAGCAGTACTTC. Amino acid sequence: CASSFGGSKYEQYF.

The rearrangement uses TRBV9 and TRBJ1-3; no firm D call. V was pared by 0 bases and J by 0 bases, with 4 bases between. CDR1 is SGDLS and CDR2 is YYNGEE in the germline V gene. CDR3 length: 14 amino acids. DNA for the CDR3: TGTGCCAGCAGCGTAGAACACTCTGGAAACACCATATATTTT. This codes for CASSVEHSGNTIYF.

The chain couples TRBV10-2 to TRBJ2-7, with 11 bases identical to TRBD2. After removal of 5 bases from V and 5 bases from J, the junction contained 8 bases not matched to a gene. CDR1 is WSHSY and CDR2 is SAAADI in the germline V gene. This CDR3 is built from 15 residues. CDR3 in amino acids: CASSNSGGAFHEQYF. For the CDR3, the DNA is TGCGCCAGCAGTAATAGCGGGGGGGCGTTCCACGAGCAGTACTTC.

V gene TRBV5-1 combines with J gene TRBJ2-7, with D possibly matching TRBD1 (6 bases). V was trimmed by 5 bases and J by 6 bases, leaving 12 bases between them. CDR3 length equals 12 residues. Germline assignment: CDR1 SGHRS and CDR2 YFSETQ. The CDR3 protein is CASRLDRSEQYF. The CDR3 DNA reads as TGCGCCAGCAGACTCGACAGGAGCGAGCAGTACTTC.

This chain links TRBV28 with TRBJ1-1; no reliable D call. CDR3 length: 14 amino acids. The V gene lost 3 bases and the J gene lost 5 bases, with 13 bases spanning the gap. From germline, CDR1 is MDHEN and CDR2 SYDVKM. The CDR3 DNA sequence: TGTGCCAGCAGTTTTGTAGAATCGGGGACTGAAGCTTTCTTT. The encoded protein is CASSFVESGTEAFF. The whole variable domain, remainder taken from reference TRBV28 and TRBJ1-1, is DVKVTQSSRYLVKRTGEKVFLECVQDMDHENMFWYRQDPGLGLRLIYFSYDVKMKEKGDIPEGYSVSREKKERFSLILESASTNQTSMYLCASSFVESGTEAFFGQGTRLTVV.

The rearrangement links TRBV5-1 to TRBJ1-2; TRBD1 matches at 7 bases. CDR1 SGHRS and CDR2 YFSETQ come from the germline V gene. The CDR3 contains 14 residues. Trimming took 3 bases from V and 2 from J; bases not matched to a gene: 4. CDR3 DNA: TGCGCCAGCAGCTGGGGGACAGCCAACTATGGCTACACCTTC. Translated: CASSWGTANYGYTF.

The chain carries TRBV4-1 and TRBJ2-1; 13 bases align to TRBD2. V gave up 1 base and J gave up 9 bases; unmatched junction bases: 6. The CDR3 has 16 amino acids. Germline values: CDR1 MGHRA, CDR2 YSYEKL. CDR3 loop: CASSQVTSGGASEQFF. For the CDR3, the DNA is TGCGCCAGCAGCCAAGTTACTAGCGGGGGGGCCAGTGAGCAGTTCTTC.

V is TRBV5-1 and J is TRBJ2-6, with 12 bases matching TRBD1. Germline trimming cut 4 bases from V and 2 bases from J; bases unmatched to any gene: 4. Germline CDR1 reads SGHRS; CDR2 reads YFSETQ. The CDR3 sequence is 17 residues long. In nucleotides, the CDR3 is TGCGCCAGCAGCCCCGGGACAGGGGGCGCTGGGGCCAACGTCCTGACTTTC. Protein product: CASSPGTGGAGANVLTF. Based on the CDR3 plus reference TRBV5-1 and TRBJ2-6, the full variable domain is KAGVTQTPRYLIKTRGQQVTLSCSPISGHRSVSWYQQTPGQGLQFLFEYFSETQRNKGNFPGRFSGRQFSNSRSEMNVSTLELGDSALYLCASSPGTGGAGANVLTFGAGSRLTVL.

The rearrangement links TRBV28 to TRBJ2-7; 7 positions agree with TRBD2. J was trimmed by 7 bases and V by 2 bases; bases with no gene match: 8. The CDR3 consists of 14 residues. Per the germline V gene, CDR1 is MDHEN and CDR2 is SYDVKM. As DNA, the CDR3 is TGTGCCAGCAGTTTAAGCGGGGACCTTTGGGAGCAGTACTTC. It yields the protein CASSLSGDLWEQYF.

This clone was counted a single time. The chain is built from TRBV6-6 and TRBJ1-5; D is uncertain. Germline V lookup: CDR1 MNHNY, CDR2 SVGAGI (reference sequence). Deletions cut 0 bases from V and 6 bases from J, with 12 bases between. The CDR3 has 15 amino acids. The CDR3 is CASSYSAAPSQPQHF. DNA for the CDR3: TGTGCCAGCAGTTACTCCGCAGCGCCGTCTCAGCCCCAGCATTTT.

CDR3 sequence: CASSLPLPGTQYF. The CDR3 nucleotides read TGTGCCAGTAGTCTTCCCCTCCCAGGGACCCAGTACTTC. This chain uses TRBV19 with TRBJ2-5; D gene ambiguous. The germline V gene has CDR1 LNHDA and CDR2 SQIVND (reference sequence). The CDR3 extends over 13 amino acids. V dropped 5 bases and J dropped 7 bases, with 14 bases sitting between them.

This clone is a singleton in its sample. The chain is built from TRBV5-6 and TRBJ2-3, with 13 bases aligning to TRBD2. Germline V gene lookup returns CDR1 SGHDT and CDR2 YYEEEE. The CDR3 covers 16 residues. Trimming cost V 4 bases and J 4 bases; bases outside gene matches: 6. The CDR3 sequence: CASSPRTSGGADTQYF. DNA of the CDR3: TGTGCCAGCAGCCCTCGGACTAGCGGGGGTGCAGATACGCAGTATTTT.

The chain recombines TRBV19 with TRBJ2-3, with TRBD1 identical over 7 bases. V trimming: 3 bases; J trimming: 0 bases; junction bases outside the gene matches: 15. This CDR3 is 19 amino acids long. Germline V lookup: CDR1 LNHDA, CDR2 SQIVND (reference sequence). DNA of the CDR3: TGTGCCAGTAGTATGGATACGCCACGGTCGGACAGGAGCACAGATACGCAGTATTTT. The encoded protein is CASSMDTPRSDRSTDTQYF.

V and J are TRBV30 and TRBJ1-3; TRBD1 agrees at 11 bases. Germline V gene data show CDR1 as GTSNPN and CDR2 as SVGIG (reference sequence). Germline trimming cut 5 bases from V and 4 bases from J; bases unmatched to any gene: 13. This CDR3 region has 17 residues. CDR3: CAWGRGQGVPAGNTIYF. The DNA of the CDR3 is TGTGCCTGGGGAAGGGGACAGGGGGTACCAGCGGGAAACACCATATATTTT.

The CDR3, as DNA: TGTGCCAGCAGCTCTGGACAGGCCTGGGGCAATCAGCCCCAGCATTTT. Protein product: CASSSGQAWGNQPQHF. V gene TRBV7-2 combines with J gene TRBJ1-5; 7 positions match TRBD1. CDR1 and CDR2 from the germline V gene are SGHTA and FQGNSA. V lost 4 bases to trimming and J lost 2 bases; unmatched junction nucleotides: 8. The CDR3 extends over 16 amino acids.

The V and J genes are TRBV24-1 and TRBJ1-5; possible D gene TRBD1, 6 bases. Germline-derived CDR1 and CDR2 are KGHDR and SFDVKD. V was pared by 2 bases and J by 2 bases, with 21 bases between. This CDR3 has 19 amino acids. The CDR3 is CATSDSQRTGLFGNQPQHF. The CDR3 region has the DNA TGTGCCACCAGTGATTCCCAGAGAACAGGGCTTTTCGGCAATCAGCCCCAGCATTTT.

The chain has TRBV7-6 and TRBJ2-7; TRBD2 matches 11 bases. Per the germline V gene, CDR1 is SGHVS and CDR2 is FNYEAQ. The CDR3 has 16 amino acids. V dropped 5 bases and J dropped 1; count of bases not matched to a gene: 7. As DNA, the CDR3 is TGTGCCAGCAGCCCGGTAGCGGGGGGGCGATCCTACGAGCAGTACTTC. It encodes CASSPVAGGRSYEQYF. The full variable domain, with the rest looked up from reference TRBV7-6 and TRBJ2-7, is GAGVSQSPRYKVTKRGQDVALRCDPISGHVSLYWYRQALGQGPEFLTYFNYEAQQDKSGLPNDRFSAERPEGSISTLTIQRTEQRDSAMYRCASSPVAGGRSYEQYFGPGTRLTVT.

V and J are TRBV4-2 and TRBJ2-1; TRBD2 aligns across 7 bases. CDR1 and CDR2 from the germline V gene are LGHNA and YNFKEQ. V lost 4 bases, J lost 7 bases, and 7 bases stayed unmatched. There are 14 residues in the CDR3. The CDR3 DNA follows: TGTGCCAGCAGCCCAGGGACTACCGTTAATGAGCAGTTCTTC. It encodes CASSPGTTVNEQFF.